This T cell receptor beta chain stems from a study of blood T cell repertoires in COVID-19. In the study overall: Whether acute or convalescent, the COVID-19 samples came from the United States, Italy and Spain. Sources were T cells, B-cell-depleted T cells, or PBMCs; the material itself was cDNA or gDNA.

This CDR3 region has 16 residues. The germline CDR1 and CDR2 sequences are SGHDT and YYEEEE. The germline V and J ends were trimmed by 4 bases and 0 bases, with 14 bases remaining between them. Original data processing: Reference gene primers were amplified, and this amplification served to estimate nucleated cell counts. Measured with immunoSEQ multiplex PCR; TCRdb has only the in-frame clones, and not every one. V, J and clone size are those of that table, while D and trimming were read from the DNA. The repertoire includes about 70,000 clones, roughly nine tenths of them detected once, and roughly 2.7% sits in the top ten.

Sequenced sample: peripheral blood. The source of this sequence is a man aged 45-60 years with acute or convalescent COVID-19. The chain combines TRBV5-6 with TRBJ2-1; perhaps TRBD1 as D (6 bases). Here the CDR3 reads CASSPLQGASYNEQFF. CDR3 nucleotide sequence: TGTGCCAGCAGCCCGCTACAGGGAGCCTCCTACAATGAGCAGTTCTTC. Full variable domain (remainder filled in from reference TRBV5-6 and TRBJ2-1): DAGVTQSPTHLIKTRGQQVTLRCSPKSGHDTVSWYQQALGQGPQFIFQYYEEEERQRGNFPDRFSGHQFPNYSSELNVNALLLGDSALYLCASSPLQGASYNEQFFGPGTRLTVL.